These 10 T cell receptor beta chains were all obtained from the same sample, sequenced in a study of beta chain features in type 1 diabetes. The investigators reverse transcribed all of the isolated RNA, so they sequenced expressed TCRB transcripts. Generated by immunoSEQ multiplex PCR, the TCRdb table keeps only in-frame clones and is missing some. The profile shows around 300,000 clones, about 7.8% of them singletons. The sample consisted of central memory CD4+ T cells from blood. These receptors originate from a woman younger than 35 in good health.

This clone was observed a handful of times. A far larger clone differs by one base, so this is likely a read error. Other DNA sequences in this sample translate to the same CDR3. CDR3 sequence: CASSLPSANEQFF. The CDR3 region has the DNA TGCGCCAGCAGCTTGCCTAGCGCGAATGAGCAGTTCTTC. The rearrangement uses TRBV5-1 and TRBJ2-1; weak D call: TRBD2 (6 bases). CDR3 length equals 13 residues. Trimming removed 1 base from V and 7 bases from J, with 9 bases in between. Germline V CDR1 and CDR2: SGHRS, YFSETQ.

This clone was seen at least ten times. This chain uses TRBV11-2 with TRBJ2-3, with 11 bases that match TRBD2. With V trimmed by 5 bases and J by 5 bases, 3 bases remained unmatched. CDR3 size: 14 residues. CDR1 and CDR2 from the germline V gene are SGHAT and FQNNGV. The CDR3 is CASSLSGRGDTQYF. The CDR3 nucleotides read TGTGCCAGCAGCCTTAGCGGGAGGGGAGATACGCAGTATTTT.

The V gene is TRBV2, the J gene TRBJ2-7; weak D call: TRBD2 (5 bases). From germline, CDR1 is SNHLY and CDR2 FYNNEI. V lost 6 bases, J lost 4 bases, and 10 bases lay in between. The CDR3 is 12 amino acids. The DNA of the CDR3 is TGTGCCAGCAGGGAGGACTGGTACGAGCAGTACGTC. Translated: CASREDWYEQYV.

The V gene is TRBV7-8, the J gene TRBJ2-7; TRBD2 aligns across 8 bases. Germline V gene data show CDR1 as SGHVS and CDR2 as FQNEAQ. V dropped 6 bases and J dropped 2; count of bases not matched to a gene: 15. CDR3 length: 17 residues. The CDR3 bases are TGTGCCAGCAGGGGCTTCGGGACTAGAGACTCCCCCTACGAGCAGTACGTC. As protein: CASRGFGTRDSPYEQYV.

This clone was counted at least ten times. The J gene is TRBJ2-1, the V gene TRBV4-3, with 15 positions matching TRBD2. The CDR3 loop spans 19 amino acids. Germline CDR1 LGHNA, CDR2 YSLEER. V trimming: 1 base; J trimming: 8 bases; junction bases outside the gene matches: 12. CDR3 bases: TGCGCCAGCAGCCAAGCCTCCGGGACTAGCGGGGGGCCACCCCATGAGCAGTTCTTC. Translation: CASSQASGTSGGPPHEQFF.

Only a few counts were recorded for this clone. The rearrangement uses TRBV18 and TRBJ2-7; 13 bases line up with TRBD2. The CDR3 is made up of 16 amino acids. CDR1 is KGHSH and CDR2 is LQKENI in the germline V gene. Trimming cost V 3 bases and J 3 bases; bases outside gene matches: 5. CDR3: CASSPRTSGSIYEQYF. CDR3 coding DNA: TGTGCCAGCTCACCCCGGACTAGCGGGAGTATCTACGAGCAGTACTTC.

CDR3 amino acids: CASSYRKGEKLFF. CDR3 DNA: TGTGCCAGCAGTTATAGGAAGGGTGAAAAACTGTTTTTT. V gene TRBV7-2 combines with J gene TRBJ1-4; D is unresolved. The CDR3 is made up of 13 amino acids. The germline CDR1 and CDR2 sequences are SGHTA and FQGNSA. Trimming pared 6 bases from V and 7 bases from J, leaving 12 bases between.

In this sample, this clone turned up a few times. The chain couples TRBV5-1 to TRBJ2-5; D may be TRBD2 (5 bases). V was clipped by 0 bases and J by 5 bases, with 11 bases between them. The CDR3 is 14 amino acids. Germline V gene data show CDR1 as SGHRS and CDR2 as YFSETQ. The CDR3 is CASSLGGIGETQYF. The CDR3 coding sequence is TGCGCCAGCAGCTTGGGAGGGATTGGTGAGACCCAGTACTTC.

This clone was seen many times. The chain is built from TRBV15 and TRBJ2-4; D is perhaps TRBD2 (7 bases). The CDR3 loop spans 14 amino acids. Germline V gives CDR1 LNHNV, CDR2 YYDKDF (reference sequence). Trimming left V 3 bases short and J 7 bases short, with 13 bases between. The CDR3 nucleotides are TGTGCCACCAGCAGCGGGGGGCCCGGGAACATTCAGTACTTC. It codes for CATSSGGPGNIQYF.

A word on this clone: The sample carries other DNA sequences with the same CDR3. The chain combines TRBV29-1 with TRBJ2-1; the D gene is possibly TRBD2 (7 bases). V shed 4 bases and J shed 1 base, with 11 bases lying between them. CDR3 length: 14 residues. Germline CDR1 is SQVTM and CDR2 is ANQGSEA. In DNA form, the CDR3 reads TGCAGCGTTGTAGGGGGGGGGTCCTACAATGAGCAGTTCTTC. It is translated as CSVVGGGSYNEQFF.